This entry lists 13 T cell receptor beta chains sequenced from one sample in a study of T cell responses to AZD1222 COVID-19 vaccine. Only in-frame clones appear in the TCRdb table, and some are missing; sequencing was by immunoSEQ multiplex PCR. The data show 120,000 or so clones, with 80% to 90% seen just once and about 8.6% held by the top ten. Sequencing used peripheral blood, obtained on day 0 of AZD1222 vaccination. The origin of the receptors is an adult in good health.

This chain links TRBV4-2 with TRBJ2-2; D unclear. The CDR3 has 14 residues. V was cut by 1 base and J by 4 bases, with 7 bases left in between. Germline CDR1 reads LGHNA; CDR2 reads YNFKEQ. CDR3 region: CASSQAPGTGELFF. The DNA for the CDR3 is TGTGCCAGCAGCCAAGCCCCAGGCACCGGGGAGCTGTTTTTT.

The chain uses TRBV30 and TRBJ2-7; D not certain. CDR1 and CDR2 (germline): GTSNPN, SVGIG (reference sequence). This CDR3 is 11 amino acids long. The germline V and J ends were trimmed by 0 bases and 6 bases, with 6 bases remaining between them. The CDR3: CAWSVLREQYF. CDR3 bases: TGTGCCTGGAGTGTACTCCGCGAGCAGTACTTC.

This clone was seen more than once but under ten times. The CDR3 spells CASSLTDQPQHF. CDR3 nucleotides: TGTGCCAGCAGTTTAACGGATCAGCCCCAGCATTTT. J is TRBJ1-5 and V is TRBV12-3 or TRBV12-4, with D uncertain. V dropped 2 bases and J dropped 5 bases, with 4 bases sitting between them. The CDR3 loop spans 12 amino acids.

The chain recombines TRBV19 with TRBJ2-7, with TRBD1 matching over 12 bases. The CDR3 has 16 amino acids. Germline lookup yields CDR1 LNHDA and CDR2 SQIVND (reference sequence). The V gene end was trimmed by 5 bases and the J gene end by 3 bases; junction bases not matched to a gene: 8. Here the CDR3 DNA reads TGTGCCAGTAGTCCCGGGACAGGGGGCACCTACTACGAGCAGTACTTC. Amino acids: CASSPGTGGTYYEQYF.

The chain couples TRBV12-3 or TRBV12-4 to TRBJ2-1; unclear D gene. CDR3 size: 12 residues. V lost 7 bases to trimming and J lost 6 bases, with 10 bases between them. For the CDR3, the DNA is TGTGCCAGCACATTGTGGGGCAATGAGCAGTTCTTC. The encoded protein is CASTLWGNEQFF.

In this sample, this clone turned up once. The rearrangement joins TRBV7-2 to TRBJ2-7; 9 bases align to TRBD2. The trim removed 5 bases at V and 2 bases at J, leaving 7 bases unmatched. Germline CDR1 and CDR2: SGHTA and FQGNSA. CDR3 length: 15 residues. CDR3 coding DNA: TGTGCCAGCAGCGTCACTAGCGGGCCGGCCTACGAGCAGTACTTC. The encoded protein is CASSVTSGPAYEQYF.

The chain joins TRBV10-3 to TRBJ2-2; 11 bases are a match to TRBD2. This CDR3 spans 17 amino acids. Trimming cost V 4 bases and J 0 bases; bases outside gene matches: 4. In germline, CDR1 is ENHRY, CDR2 SYGVKD. CDR3 nucleotide sequence: TGTGCCATCAGTGCGACTAGCGGGGAATCGAACACCGGGGAGCTGTTTTTT. Protein sequence: CAISATSGESNTGELFF.

The V and J genes are TRBV18 and TRBJ1-1, with 7 bases aligning to TRBD1. The CDR3 length is 14 residues. Looked up from germline, CDR1 is KGHSH and CDR2 is LQKENI. V shed 2 bases, J shed 4 bases, and the junction held 4 bases outside the gene matches. CDR3 sequence (DNA): TGTGCCAGCTCACCATCCCAGGGGGGCACTGAAGCTTTCTTT. Translated, it gives CASSPSQGGTEAFF.

This clone was seen only once. Other DNA sequences from this sample encode an identical CDR3 as well. J is TRBJ2-2 and V is TRBV30; a possible D gene is TRBD2 (6 bases). Germline V gives CDR1 GTSNPN, CDR2 SVGIG (reference sequence). The CDR3 is made up of 14 amino acids. V was shortened by 3 bases and J by 3 bases, with 11 bases between the two germline ends. CDR3 DNA sequence: TGTGCCTGGAGCCCCGGGACTCACACCGGGGAGCTGTTTTTT. Protein product: CAWSPGTHTGELFF.

The chain links TRBV24-1 to TRBJ2-3; D is undetermined. There are 12 residues in the CDR3. V gave up 5 bases and J gave up 3 bases, with 5 bases separating them. From germline, CDR1 is KGHDR and CDR2 SFDVKD. Here the CDR3 DNA reads TGTGCCACCAGTGGGACGACAGATACGCAGTATTTT. Translating it yields CATSGTTDTQYF.

This chain connects TRBV24-1 to TRBJ1-2, with 8 bases fitting TRBD1. Germline values: CDR1 KGHDR, CDR2 SFDVKD. This CDR3 has 14 residues. Trimming cost V 4 bases and J 4 bases; bases outside gene matches: 4. The CDR3 is CATSEGGQGYGYTF. The DNA for the CDR3 is TGTGCCACCAGTGAGGGTGGACAGGGCTATGGCTACACCTTC.

A few counts support this clone. The chain employs TRBV3-1 (or the pseudogene TRBV3-2) and TRBJ1-5; no definite D call. The CDR3 runs 13 residues. V was shortened by 1 base and J by 7 bases, with 8 bases between the two germline ends. Germline V gene data show CDR1 as LGHDT and CDR2 as YNNKEL (reference sequence). CDR3 sequence reads: CASSQGGQQPQHF. The CDR3 nucleotides read TGTGCCAGCAGCCAAGGCGGGCAGCAGCCCCAGCATTTT.

This clone was observed a few times. The chain joins TRBV4-1 to TRBJ2-1, with D maybe TRBD2 (7 bases). Deletions cut 0 bases from V and 9 bases from J, with 15 bases between. The germline V gene has CDR1 MGHRA and CDR2 YSYEKL. This CDR3 has 15 residues. Here the CDR3 DNA reads TGCGCCAGCAGCCAAGAGGGGGCGGGGGTAGGTGAGCAGTTCTTC. Translated, it gives CASSQEGAGVGEQFF.